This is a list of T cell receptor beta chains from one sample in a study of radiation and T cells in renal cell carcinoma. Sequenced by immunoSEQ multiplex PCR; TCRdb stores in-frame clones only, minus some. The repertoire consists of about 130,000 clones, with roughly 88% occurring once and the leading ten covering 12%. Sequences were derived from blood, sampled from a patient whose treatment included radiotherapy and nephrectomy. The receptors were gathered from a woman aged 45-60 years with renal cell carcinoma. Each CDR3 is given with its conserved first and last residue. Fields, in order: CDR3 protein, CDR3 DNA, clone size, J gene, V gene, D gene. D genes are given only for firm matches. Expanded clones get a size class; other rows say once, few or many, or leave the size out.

CASSWLVGSTDTQYF | TGCGCCAGCAGCTGGCTAGTAGGTAGCACAGATACGCAGTATTTT | NA | TRBJ2-3 | TRBV5-1 | NA
CASTASVGAYTF | TGTGCCAGCACCGCATCCGTGGGGGCCTACACCTTC | NA | TRBJ1-2 | TRBV6-6 | NA
CASSLAFRLTGDYGYTF | TGCGCCAGCAGCTTGGCCTTCAGATTAACAGGAGATTATGGCTACACCTTC | NA | TRBJ1-2 | TRBV5-1 | NA
CASSLGQGLEHEQYF | TGTGCCAGCAGCCTAGGACAGGGATTAGAGCACGAGCAGTACTTC | NA | TRBJ2-7 | TRBV2 | TRBD1
CASSLVTSGQETQYF | TGTGCTAGCAGCTTAGTAACTAGCGGACAAGAGACCCAGTACTTC | NA | TRBJ2-5 | TRBV7-7 | TRBD2
CAWSAGSAGNTIYF | TGTGCCTGGAGTGCGGGGTCGGCAGGAAACACCATATATTTT | many | TRBJ1-3 | TRBV30 | NA
CSVDGSGANVLTF | TGCAGCGTTGACGGCTCTGGGGCCAACGTCCTGACTTTC | NA | TRBJ2-6 | TRBV29-1 | NA
CASSDGPRNTIYF | TGTGCCAGCAGTGATGGACCCCGAAACACCATATATTTT | NA | TRBJ1-3 | TRBV6-5 | NA
CASSHLGGHTNTGELFF | TGTGCCAGCAGCCACCTAGGGGGACACACGAACACCGGGGAGCTGTTTTTT | NA | TRBJ2-2 | TRBV25-1 | NA
CASSAGTPSNQPQHF | TGTGCCAGCAGCGCCGGGACACCCAGCAATCAGCCCCAGCATTTT | few | TRBJ1-5 | TRBV7-2 | NA
CASSGQGTGNTIYF | TGTGCCAGCAGTGGGCAGGGAACTGGAAACACCATATATTTT | NA | TRBJ1-3 | TRBV2 | NA
CASSLSGGASEQYF | TGTGCCAGCAGTTTAAGCGGGGGGGCCTCCGAGCAGTACTTC | NA | TRBJ2-7 | TRBV5-6 | TRBD2
CASSFLFAEQFF | TGTGCCAGCAGCTTCCTTTTCGCTGAGCAGTTCTTC | NA | TRBJ2-1 | TRBV7-8 | NA
CASSKDTVPYSNQPQHF | TGTGCCAGCAGCAAAGATACGGTCCCCTATAGCAATCAGCCCCAGCATTTT | NA | TRBJ1-5 | TRBV21-1 | NA
CASSLATGEVTEAFF | TGTGCCAGCAGCTTGGCTACAGGGGAAGTCACTGAAGCTTTCTTT | few | TRBJ1-1 | TRBV5-4 | TRBD1
CASSIILEGAEAFF | TGTGCCAGTAGTATTATTTTGGAAGGGGCTGAAGCTTTCTTT | NA | TRBJ1-1 | TRBV19 | NA
CASSETITGGSQETQYF | TGTGCCAGCAGTGAAACGATCACGGGGGGATCCCAAGAGACCCAGTACTTC | NA | TRBJ2-5 | TRBV6-1 | TRBD2
CASSSRATEAFF | TGTGCCAGTAGTTCTAGGGCGACTGAAGCTTTCTTT | NA | TRBJ1-1 | TRBV19 | NA
CASSPPDRDSPLHF | TGTGCCAGCAGCCCACCGGACAGGGATTCACCCCTCCACTTT | NA | TRBJ1-6 | TRBV11-2 | TRBD1
CASSQEFRRDRGGQETQYF | TGTGCCAGCAGCCAAGAGTTTAGGCGAGACAGGGGCGGCCAAGAGACCCAGTACTTC | NA | TRBJ2-5 | TRBV4-2 | TRBD1
CASSPERGTDTQYF | TGTGCCAGCAGCCCCGAGCGGGGCACAGATACGCAGTATTTT | NA | TRBJ2-3 | TRBV6-5 | NA
CASSPSSTSEKLFF | TGTGCCAGCAGTCCTAGTTCTACTTCTGAAAAACTGTTTTTT | NA | TRBJ1-4 | TRBV11-2 | NA
CASSVWTAGNTGELFF | TGTGCCAGCAGCGTATGGACCGCGGGGAACACCGGGGAGCTGTTTTTT | NA | TRBJ2-2 | TRBV9 | NA
CSVGGLTNTGELFF | TGCAGCGTGGGCGGGTTGACGAACACCGGGGAGCTGTTTTTT | few | TRBJ2-2 | TRBV29-1 | NA
CASTDGYEQYF | TGTGCCAGCACCGACGGGTACGAGCAGTACTTC | NA | TRBJ2-7 | TRBV7-9 | NA
CASGLAPNPQETQYF | TGTGCTAGTGGTTTGGCTCCTAACCCCCAAGAGACCCAGTACTTC | NA | TRBJ2-5 | TRBV12-5 | NA
CASSARTGTTPGELFF | TGTGCCAGCAGCGCCCGGACCGGGACAACCCCCGGGGAGCTGTTTTTT | NA | TRBJ2-2 | TRBV9 | NA
CASSEDRGETQYF | TGTGCCAGCAGCGAGGACAGGGGTGAGACCCAGTACTTC | NA | TRBJ2-5 | TRBV11-3 | TRBD1
CASSDWDNEQFF | TGTGCCAGTTCCGACTGGGACAATGAGCAGTTCTTC | few | TRBJ2-1 | TRBV19 | NA
CASSQDPGQGEAFF | TGCGCCAGCAGCCAAGACCCGGGACAGGGCGAAGCTTTCTTT | once | TRBJ1-1 | TRBV4-3 | TRBD1
CASTLMVNEQFF | TGTGCCAGCACCCTCATGGTCAATGAGCAGTTCTTC | NA | TRBJ2-1 | TRBV11-2 | NA
CASSVAGRNTEAFF | TGTGCCAGCAGCGTAGCGGGCAGGAACACTGAAGCTTTCTTT | NA | TRBJ1-1 | TRBV9 | NA
CASSPRTGDYGYTF | TGCGCCAGCAGCCCAAGGACAGGCGACTATGGCTACACCTTC | once | TRBJ1-2 | TRBV5-1 | TRBD1
CASSLAGIQETQYF | TGTGCCAGCAGCTTGGCCGGGATCCAAGAGACCCAGTACTTC | NA | TRBJ2-5 | TRBV5-4 | NA
CASSQVGQPRGYTF | TGCGCCAGCAGCCAAGTCGGGCAGCCTCGTGGCTACACCTTC | NA | TRBJ1-2 | TRBV4-1 | NA
CASSLFGVGQPQHF | TGTGCCAGCAGCTTATTTGGGGTTGGCCAGCCCCAGCATTTT | NA | TRBJ1-5 | TRBV7-2 | NA
CASSNPGRYTEAFF | TGTGCCAGTAGTAACCCAGGGAGGTACACTGAAGCTTTCTTT | NA | TRBJ1-1 | TRBV19 | NA